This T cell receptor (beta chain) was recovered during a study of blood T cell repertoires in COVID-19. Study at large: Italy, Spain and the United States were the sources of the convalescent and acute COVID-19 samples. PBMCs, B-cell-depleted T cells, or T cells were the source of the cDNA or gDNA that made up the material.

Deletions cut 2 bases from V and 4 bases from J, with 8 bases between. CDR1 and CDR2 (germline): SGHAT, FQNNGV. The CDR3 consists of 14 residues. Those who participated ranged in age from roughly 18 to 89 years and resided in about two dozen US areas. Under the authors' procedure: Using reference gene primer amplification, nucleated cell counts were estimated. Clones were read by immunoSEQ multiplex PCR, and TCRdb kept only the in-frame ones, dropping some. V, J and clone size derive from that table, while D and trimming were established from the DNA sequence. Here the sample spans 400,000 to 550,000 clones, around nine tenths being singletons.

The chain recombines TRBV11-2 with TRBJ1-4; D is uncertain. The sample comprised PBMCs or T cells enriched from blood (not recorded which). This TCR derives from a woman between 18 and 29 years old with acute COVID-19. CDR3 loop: CASSLLSFNEKLFF. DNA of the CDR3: TGTGCCAGCAGCTTACTGTCGTTTAATGAAAAACTGTTTTTT.